This passage covers 2 T cell receptor beta chains from one sample sequenced in a study of T-cell memory formation after mild COVID-19. TCRdb itself ran the 5' RACE reads through MiXCR, one entry per CDR3 protein. Among about 160,000 distinct CDR3 sequences listed, 25% to 40% were seen once. The sample consisted of PBMCs or a T cell subset sorted from them (not recorded which). These receptors came from an adult woman who had mild COVID-19 (a few samples of this study predate the infection). Cell type and time point are not known.

The chain employs TRBV27 and TRBJ2-7; 9 bases are a match to TRBD1. Germline lookup yields CDR1 MNHEY and CDR2 SMNVEV (reference sequence). V lost 5 bases to trimming and J lost 6 bases; unmatched junction nucleotides: 8. This CDR3 comprises 14 residues. The CDR3 nucleotides read TGTGCCAGCAGTCTCGGGACAGGGCTAGCCGAGCAGTACTTC. Its protein product is CASSLGTGLAEQYF.

This clonotype was seen more than once but under ten times. The chain links TRBV12-3 or TRBV12-4 to TRBJ1-5; 7 nucleotides agree with TRBD1. There are 14 residues in the CDR3. J lost 7 bases, V lost 5 bases, and 8 bases had no gene match. The CDR3 region is CASSATGPRQPQHF. CDR3 nucleotide sequence: TGTGCCAGCAGTGCGACAGGGCCCAGACAGCCCCAGCATTTT.